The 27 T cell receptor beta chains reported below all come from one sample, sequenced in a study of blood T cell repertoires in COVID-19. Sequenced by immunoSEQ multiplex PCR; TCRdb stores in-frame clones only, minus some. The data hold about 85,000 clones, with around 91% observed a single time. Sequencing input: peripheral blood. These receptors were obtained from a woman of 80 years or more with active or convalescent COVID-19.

The CDR3 DNA reads as TGTGCCAGCAGACAGGGGGCAGGAAGAAACACCATATATTTT. It yields the protein CASRQGAGRNTIYF. The chain carries TRBV6-5 and TRBJ1-3; TRBD1 matches at 9 bases. Trimming took 6 bases from V and 5 from J; bases not matched to a gene: 5. Germline CDR1 reads MNHEY; CDR2 reads SVGAGI. This CDR3 is 14 amino acids long.

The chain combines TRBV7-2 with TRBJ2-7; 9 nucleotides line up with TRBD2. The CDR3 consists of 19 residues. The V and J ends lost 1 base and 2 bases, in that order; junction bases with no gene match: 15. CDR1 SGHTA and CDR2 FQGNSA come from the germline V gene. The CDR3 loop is CASSLESGGASGTPYEQYF. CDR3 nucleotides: TGTGCCAGCAGCTTAGAATCGGGCGGGGCTAGCGGGACCCCCTACGAGCAGTACTTC. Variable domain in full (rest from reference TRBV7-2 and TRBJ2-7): GAGVSQSPSNKVTEKGKDVELRCDPISGHTALYWYRQSLGQGLEFLIYFQGNSAPDKSGLPSDRFSAERTGGSVSTLTIQRTQQEDSAVYLCASSLESGGASGTPYEQYFGPGTRLTVT.

The CDR3 bases are TGTGCCAGCAGTGAATATTTTCTCGATCAACAGGCTTTCTTT. This codes for CASSEYFLDQQAFF. The chain couples TRBV25-1 to TRBJ1-1; D gene uncertain. Trimming took 0 bases from V and 11 from J, leaving 16 bases between them. Germline CDR1 and CDR2: MGHDK and SYGVNS. CDR3 size: 14 residues. Drawing the rest from reference TRBV25-1 and TRBJ1-1, the complete variable domain is EADIYQTPRYLVIGTGKKITLECSQTMGHDKMYWYQQDPGMELHLIHYSYGVNSTEKGDLSSESTVSRIRTEHFPLTLESARPSHTSQYLCASSEYFLDQQAFFGQGTRLTVV.

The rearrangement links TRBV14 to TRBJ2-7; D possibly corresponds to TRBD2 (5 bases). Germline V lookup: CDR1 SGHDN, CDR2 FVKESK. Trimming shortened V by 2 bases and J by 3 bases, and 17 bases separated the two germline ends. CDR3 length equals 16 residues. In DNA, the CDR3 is TGTGCCAGCAGCCAAACATCCGGAGGAGGCAACTACGAGCAGTACTTC. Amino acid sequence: CASSQTSGGGNYEQYF.

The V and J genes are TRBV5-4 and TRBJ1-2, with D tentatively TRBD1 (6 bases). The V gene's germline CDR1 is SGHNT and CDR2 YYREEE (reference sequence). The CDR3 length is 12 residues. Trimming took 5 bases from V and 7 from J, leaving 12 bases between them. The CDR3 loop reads CASRIQGSGYTF. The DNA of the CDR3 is TGTGCCAGCAGGATACAGGGAAGTGGCTACACCTTC.

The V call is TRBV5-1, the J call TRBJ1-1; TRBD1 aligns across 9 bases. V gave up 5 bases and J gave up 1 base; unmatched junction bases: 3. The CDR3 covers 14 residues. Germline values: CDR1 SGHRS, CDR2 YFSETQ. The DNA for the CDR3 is TGCGCCAGCAGGGAGACAGGGGGGAACACTGAAGCTTTCTTT. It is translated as CASRETGGNTEAFF.

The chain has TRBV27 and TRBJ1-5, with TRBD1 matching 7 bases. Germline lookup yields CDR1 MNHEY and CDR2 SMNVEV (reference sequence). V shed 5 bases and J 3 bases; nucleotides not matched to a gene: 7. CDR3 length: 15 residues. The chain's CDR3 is CASSPQGVFNQPQHF. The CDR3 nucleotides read TGTGCCAGCAGTCCCCAGGGGGTATTCAATCAGCCCCAGCATTTT.

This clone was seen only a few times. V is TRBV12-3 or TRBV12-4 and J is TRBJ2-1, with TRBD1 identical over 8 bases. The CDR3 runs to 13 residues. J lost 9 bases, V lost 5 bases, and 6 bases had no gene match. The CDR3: CASSRTGNGEQFF. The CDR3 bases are TGTGCCAGCAGTCGGACAGGGAATGGTGAGCAGTTCTTC.

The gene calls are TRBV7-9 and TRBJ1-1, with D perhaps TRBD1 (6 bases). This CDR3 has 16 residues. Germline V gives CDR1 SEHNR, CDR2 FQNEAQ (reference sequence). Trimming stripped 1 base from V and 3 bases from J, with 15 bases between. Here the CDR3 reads CASSLGSGGQYTEAFF. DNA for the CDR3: TGTGCCAGCAGCTTAGGATCGGGGGGGCAGTACACTGAAGCTTTCTTT.

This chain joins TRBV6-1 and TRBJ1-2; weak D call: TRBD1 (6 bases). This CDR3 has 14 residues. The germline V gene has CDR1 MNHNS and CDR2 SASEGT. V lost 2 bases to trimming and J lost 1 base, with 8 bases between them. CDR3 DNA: TGTGCCAGCAGTGAACGGACAGTTAACTATGGCTACACCTTC. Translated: CASSERTVNYGYTF.

The CDR3: CASSSSGTRADTQYF. In DNA form, the CDR3 reads TGTGCCAGCAGCTCTTCCGGGACTAGAGCGGATACGCAGTATTTT. The genes are TRBV9 and TRBJ2-3; the match to TRBD2 covers 8 bases. Germline V lookup: CDR1 SGDLS, CDR2 YYNGEE. There are 15 residues in the CDR3. V lost 4 bases, J lost 6 bases, and 10 bases stayed unmatched.

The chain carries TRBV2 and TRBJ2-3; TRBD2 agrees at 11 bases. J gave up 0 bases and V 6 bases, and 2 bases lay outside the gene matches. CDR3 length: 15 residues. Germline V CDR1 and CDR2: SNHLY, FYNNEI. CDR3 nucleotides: TGTGCCAGCAGGAGGACTAGCGGGAGCACAGATACGCAGTATTTT. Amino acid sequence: CASRRTSGSTDTQYF.

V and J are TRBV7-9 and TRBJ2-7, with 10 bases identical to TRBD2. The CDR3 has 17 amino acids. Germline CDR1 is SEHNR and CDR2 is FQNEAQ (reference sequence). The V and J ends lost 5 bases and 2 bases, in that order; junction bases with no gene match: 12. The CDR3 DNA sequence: TGTGCCAGCAGCCCTCCCCTCATAGCGGGAGGCCCCTACGAGCAGTACTTC. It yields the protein CASSPPLIAGGPYEQYF. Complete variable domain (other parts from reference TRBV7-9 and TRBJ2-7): DTGVSQNPRHKITKRGQNVTFRCDPISEHNRLYWYRQTLGQGPEFLTYFQNEAQLEKSRLLSDRFSAERPKGSFSTLEIQRTEQGDSAMYLCASSPPLIAGGPYEQYFGPGTRLTVT.

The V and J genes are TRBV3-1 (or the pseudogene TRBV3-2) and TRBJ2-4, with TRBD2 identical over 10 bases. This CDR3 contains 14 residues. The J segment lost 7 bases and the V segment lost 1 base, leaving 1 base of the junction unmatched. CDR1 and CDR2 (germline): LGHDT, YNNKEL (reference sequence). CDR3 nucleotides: TGTGCCAGCAGCCAAGGGGGACTAGCGAACATTCAGTACTTC. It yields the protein CASSQGGLANIQYF.

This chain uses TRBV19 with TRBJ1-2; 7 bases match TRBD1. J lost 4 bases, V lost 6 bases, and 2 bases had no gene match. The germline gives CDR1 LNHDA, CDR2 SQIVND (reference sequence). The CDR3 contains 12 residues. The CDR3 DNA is TGTGCCAGTAGCGCAGGGGGCTATGGCTACACCTTC. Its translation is CASSAGGYGYTF.

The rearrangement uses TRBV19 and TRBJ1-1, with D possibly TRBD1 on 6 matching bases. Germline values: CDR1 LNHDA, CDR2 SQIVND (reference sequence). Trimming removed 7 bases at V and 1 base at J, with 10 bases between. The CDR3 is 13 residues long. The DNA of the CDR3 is TGTGCCAGTACCCCACAGGGGAACACTGAAGCTTTCTTT. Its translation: CASTPQGNTEAFF.

CDR3 DNA: TGCAGCGTTCAGGGGCCGGCAACTAATGAAAAACTGTTTTTT. Protein: CSVQGPATNEKLFF. J is TRBJ1-4 and V is TRBV29-1, with a weak D call TRBD1 (6 bases). This CDR3 is 14 amino acids long. Deletions cut 5 bases from V and 0 bases from J, with 10 bases between. Germline CDR1 and CDR2: SQVTM and ANQGSEA.

The CDR3 loop reads CSASGGSQPQHF. The CDR3 nucleotides are TGCAGTGCTAGTGGCGGGAGTCAGCCCCAGCATTTT. This sequence joins TRBV20-1 and TRBJ1-5; no firm D call. The CDR3 is 12 residues long. V was shortened by 3 bases and J by 6 bases, with 9 bases between the two germline ends. The germline V gene encodes CDR1 DFQATT and CDR2 SNEGSKA (reference sequence).

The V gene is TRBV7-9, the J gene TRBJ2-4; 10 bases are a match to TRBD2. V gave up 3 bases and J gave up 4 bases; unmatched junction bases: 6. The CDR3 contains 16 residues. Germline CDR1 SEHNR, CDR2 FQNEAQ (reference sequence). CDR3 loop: CASSLASGRAKNIQYF. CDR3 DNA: TGTGCCAGCAGCTTGGCCAGCGGGAGGGCGAAAAACATTCAGTACTTC.

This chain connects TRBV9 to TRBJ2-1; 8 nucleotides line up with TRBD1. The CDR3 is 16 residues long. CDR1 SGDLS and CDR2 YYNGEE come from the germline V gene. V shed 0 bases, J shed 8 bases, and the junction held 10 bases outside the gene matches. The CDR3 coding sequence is TGTGCCAGCAGCGTAGCCCCGGACAGGGTGGGTCATGAGCAGTTCTTC. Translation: CASSVAPDRVGHEQFF.

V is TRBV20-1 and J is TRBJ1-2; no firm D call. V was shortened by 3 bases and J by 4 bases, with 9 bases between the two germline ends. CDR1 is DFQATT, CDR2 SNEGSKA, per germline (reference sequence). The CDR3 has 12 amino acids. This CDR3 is CSASVRGYGYTF. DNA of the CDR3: TGCAGTGCTAGTGTCCGAGGCTATGGCTACACCTTC.

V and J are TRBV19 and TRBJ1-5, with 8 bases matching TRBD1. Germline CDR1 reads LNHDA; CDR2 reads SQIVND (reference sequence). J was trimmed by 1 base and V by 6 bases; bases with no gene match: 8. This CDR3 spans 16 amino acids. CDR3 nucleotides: TGTGCCAGTAGCCGTCAGGGGGCTCGGAGCAATCAGCCCCAGCATTTT. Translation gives CASSRQGARSNQPQHF.

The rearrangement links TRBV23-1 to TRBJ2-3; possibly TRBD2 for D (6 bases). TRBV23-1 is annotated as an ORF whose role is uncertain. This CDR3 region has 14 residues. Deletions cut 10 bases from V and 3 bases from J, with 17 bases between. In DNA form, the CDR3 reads TGCGCCACCCCACGTAGGAGGGTAACAGATACGCAGTATTTT. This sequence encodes CATPRRRVTDTQYF.

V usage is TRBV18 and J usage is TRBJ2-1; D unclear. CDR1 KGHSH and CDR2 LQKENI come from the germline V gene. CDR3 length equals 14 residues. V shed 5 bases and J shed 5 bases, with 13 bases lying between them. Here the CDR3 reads CASSETVKDNEQFF. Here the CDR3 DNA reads TGTGCCAGCTCAGAAACAGTAAAGGACAATGAGCAGTTCTTC.

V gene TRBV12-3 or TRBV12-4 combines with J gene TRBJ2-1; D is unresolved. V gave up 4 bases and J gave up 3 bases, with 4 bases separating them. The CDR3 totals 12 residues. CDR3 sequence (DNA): TGTGCCAGCAGTTCCAACTACAATGAGCAGTTCTTC. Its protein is CASSSNYNEQFF.

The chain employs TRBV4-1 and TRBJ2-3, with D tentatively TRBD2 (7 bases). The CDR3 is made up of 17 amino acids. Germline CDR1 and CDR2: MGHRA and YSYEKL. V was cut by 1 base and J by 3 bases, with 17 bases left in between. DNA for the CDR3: TGCGCCAGCAGCCAAGGGGGGGGCGGAGGAGGGACAGATACGCAGTATTTT. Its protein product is CASSQGGGGGGTDTQYF.

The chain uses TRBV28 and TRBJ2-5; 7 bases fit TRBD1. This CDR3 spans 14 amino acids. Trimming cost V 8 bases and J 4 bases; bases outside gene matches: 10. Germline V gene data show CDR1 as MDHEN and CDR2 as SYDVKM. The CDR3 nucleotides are TGTGCCAGCTATAACGCAGGGGGTGGAGAGACCCAGTACTTC. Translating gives CASYNAGGGETQYF.